This entry is about one TCR beta chain. Its antigen remains unidentified. The method was immunoSEQ multiplex PCR; TCRdb's version includes in-frame clones alone and lacks a portion of them. Of around 2,000,000 clones listed, about 95% were seen once; the top ten hold around 1%. Germline V gives CDR1 MGHRA, CDR2 YSYEKL. The V and J ends lost 3 bases and 0 bases respectively, with 21 bases between them. The CDR3 runs 19 residues. Naive CD8 cells comprised CD45RO-negative, CCR7-positively selected cells, excluding terminally differentiated effector memory CD45RA+ cells. These data belong to a study of shared clonotypes between healthy human individuals. Findings and caveats of the study: Measured sharing among donors was expected to vary with sequencing depth.

This rearrangement joins TRBV4-1 to TRBJ1-3; unclear D gene. The sequence derives from a man younger than 35 in good health. The specimen was naive CD8+ T cells sorted from blood. CDR3 sequence (DNA): TGCGCCAGCAGCCAGGCAGATCCACCAATGGGGATCTCTGGAAACACCATATATTTT. Its translation is CASSQADPPMGISGNTIYF.